This is a list of T cell receptor beta chains from one sample in a study of blood T cell repertoires in COVID-19. Clones were read by immunoSEQ multiplex PCR, and TCRdb kept only the in-frame ones, dropping some. Among about 86,000 clones listed, around 80% were seen once. Sequenced material: peripheral blood. The receptors were gathered from a woman of 80 years or more with active or convalescent COVID-19. Each CDR3 is given with its conserved first and last residue. D genes are given only for firm matches. Clone size is shown for a subset of rows, as once, few, many or a class of expanded clone.

clone_size,d_call,v_call,j_call,cdr3_nt,cdr3_aa
once,TRBD1,TRBV24-1,TRBJ2-2,TGTGCCACCCGGGACAGCTTCACCGGGGAGCTGTTTTTT,CATRDSFTGELFF
.,TRBD1,TRBV2,TRBJ1-2,TGTGCCAGCAGCGGACAGGGGGTTCGCTATGGCTACACCTTC,CASSGQGVRYGYTF
.,TRBD1,TRBV9,TRBJ1-1,TGTGCCAGCAGCGTAGATGGACAGGGGTTGACTGAAGCTTTCTTT,CASSVDGQGLTEAFF
.,.,TRBV7-2,TRBJ1-4,TGTGCCAGCAGCCCCCAGGCGAGGGAGGAAAAACTGTTTTTT,CASSPQAREEKLFF
.,.,TRBV11-3,TRBJ1-2,TGTGCCAGCAGCCATGGGGGAGGGTTTGGCTACACCTTC,CASSHGGGFGYTF
.,.,TRBV5-1,TRBJ1-1,TGCGCCAGCAGCTTTACACGGAACACTGAAGCTTTCTTT,CASSFTRNTEAFF
.,.,TRBV6-5,TRBJ2-1,TGTGCCAGCAGTTACTCCGGTCGACGGGGTGAGCAGTTCTTC,CASSYSGRRGEQFF
.,TRBD1,TRBV19,TRBJ1-2,TGTGCCAGTAGTACCACCAGGACAGGGGGCTATGGCTACACCTTC,CASSTTRTGGYGYTF
.,.,TRBV28,TRBJ1-1,TGTGCCAGCAGCCGGGGGGGTATGTCTGAAGCTTTCTTT,CASSRGGMSEAFF
.,.,TRBV5-1,TRBJ1-3,TGCGCCAGCAGCACGGACGCGGGTAGGACCATATATTTT,CASSTDAGRTIYF
.,TRBD2,TRBV19,TRBJ2-3,TGTGCCAGTAGTAGCCAGCGGGGGGGCCCGACAGATACGCAGTATTTT,CASSSQRGGPTDTQYF
.,TRBD1,TRBV28,TRBJ1-2,TGTGCCAGCAGTTTCGGGGACAGGGCCCCTAACTATGGCTACACCTTC,CASSFGDRAPNYGYTF
few,.,TRBV7-2,TRBJ1-5,TGTGCCAGCAGCTCTCCAGGGTCCGGACAGCCCCAGCATTTT,CASSSPGSGQPQHF
.,TRBD1,TRBV3-1/TRBV3-2,TRBJ2-7,TGTGCCAGCAGCCAAGGGCCCGGGACAGCCTACTACGAGCAGTACTTC,CASSQGPGTAYYEQYF
.,.,TRBV6-5,TRBJ1-3,TGTGCCAGCAGTCGTTTGTCCCTCTCTGGAAACACCATATATTTT,CASSRLSLSGNTIYF
.,.,TRBV5-8,TRBJ2-7,TGTGCCAGCGGCAACGGGGGACGCTCCTACGAGCAGTACTTC,CASGNGGRSYEQYF
.,.,TRBV5-1,TRBJ1-1,TGCGCCAGCAGCTTGGTCGGAGTAACTGAAGCTTTCTTT,CASSLVGVTEAFF
.,.,TRBV11-2,TRBJ1-2,TGTGCCAGCAGCTTGGTGGCAGGGGTAGGCGGCTACACCTTC,CASSLVAGVGGYTF
.,TRBD1,TRBV6-5,TRBJ1-2,TGTGCCAGCGAAGGATTCAGGACAGGGATAGGCTACACCTTC,CASEGFRTGIGYTF
.,TRBD1,TRBV4-3,TRBJ1-4,TGCGCCAGCAGCCTAGGGACAGGGGAAAATGAAAAACTGTTTTTT,CASSLGTGENEKLFF
.,.,TRBV21-1,TRBJ1-1,TGTGCCAGCAGCCCCCGGGAAGCTTTCTTT,CASSPREAFF
.,.,TRBV19,TRBJ1-2,TGTGCCAGTAGTACCCCGCGCGGAGCTCCAAACTATGGCTACACCTTC,CASSTPRGAPNYGYTF
.,TRBD2,TRBV28,TRBJ2-3,TGTGCCAGCAGTTTAGGACTAGCGGGAGGGGACACAGATACGCAGTATTTT,CASSLGLAGGDTDTQYF
once,TRBD2,TRBV27,TRBJ2-1,TGTGCCAGCAGTCCGACTAGCGGGAGGTGGAATGAGCAGTTCTTC,CASSPTSGRWNEQFF
few,.,TRBV6-5,TRBJ1-2,TGTGCCAGCAGCCTCGTTGGACGCGGGGGCTATGGCTACACCTTC,CASSLVGRGGYGYTF
.,.,TRBV3-1/TRBV3-2,TRBJ2-1,TGTGCCAGCAGCCAAGTTCGTGGGAGAGGTGAGCAGTTCTTC,CASSQVRGRGEQFF
.,.,TRBV9,TRBJ2-5,TGTGCCAGCAGCGTAGCCGGGACCGGGGGAGAGACCCAGTACTTC,CASSVAGTGGETQYF
once,TRBD2,TRBV24-1,TRBJ2-3,TGTGCCACCAGTGACCGGACTAGCGGGAGATTTTATACGCAGTATTTT,CATSDRTSGRFYTQYF
.,TRBD1,TRBV6-2/TRBV6-3,TRBJ1-5,TGTGCCAGCAGCGCCTTTGGGACAGGGGGCGATGGCAATCAGCCCCAGCATTTT,CASSAFGTGGDGNQPQHF
.,.,TRBV7-9,TRBJ1-2,TGTGCCAGCAGCGTTGTTCTAGGCGGGGGCTACACCTTC,CASSVVLGGGYTF
.,.,TRBV6-2/TRBV6-3,TRBJ1-1,TGTGCCAGCAGTTACCCGGGGAGGTTGGACGCTTTCTTT,CASSYPGRLDAFF
.,TRBD1,TRBV7-3,TRBJ1-1,TGTGCCAGCAGCCCCCACGGAGGGGGCGGGACTGAAGCTTTCTTT,CASSPHGGGGTEAFF
.,TRBD1,TRBV9,TRBJ1-3,TGTGCCAGCAGCGTGGATAATCAGGGGGCGCTTCTTGGAAACACCATATATTTT,CASSVDNQGALLGNTIYF
.,.,TRBV4-3,TRBJ1-6,TGCGCCAGCAGCCAAGTCGCAGGGGTTAATTCACCCCTCCACTTT,CASSQVAGVNSPLHF
.,TRBD1,TRBV5-1,TRBJ2-3,TGCGCCAGCAGCTTGGAGGACAGGGTCGGTACAGATACGCAGTATTTT,CASSLEDRVGTDTQYF
once,.,TRBV29-1,TRBJ2-7,TGCAGCGTTCCCCCCCGGCAGTCCCCGGGCGAGCAGTACTTC,CSVPPRQSPGEQYF
.,.,TRBV7-9,TRBJ2-7,TGTGCCAGCAGCTTAAGGGGCCCAACCTACGAGCAGTACTTC,CASSLRGPTYEQYF
.,.,TRBV4-1,TRBJ1-5,TGCGCCAGCAGCCAGAGAGGCGCCGACGTTCGAGGGCAGCCCCAGCATTTT,CASSQRGADVRGQPQHF
.,.,TRBV3-1/TRBV3-2,TRBJ2-2,TGTGCCAGCAGCCCCTTGAGGGCGATGAACACCGGGGAGCTGTTTTTT,CASSPLRAMNTGELFF
once,.,TRBV11-3,TRBJ2-5,TGTGCCAGCAGCGTCACAGGGATAGGGACCCAGTACTTC,CASSVTGIGTQYF
.,.,TRBV6-1,TRBJ1-1,TGTGCCAGCAGTGAAGCGCGAGCAGGGGCAGGGTTGAACACTGAAGCTTTCTTT,CASSEARAGAGLNTEAFF
.,TRBD1,TRBV2,TRBJ1-2,TGTGCCAGCGGCCGGGGACAGGCTAACTATGGCTACACCTTC,CASGRGQANYGYTF